A selection of T cell receptor beta chains follows, all from one sample in a study of PD-1 blockade in classical Hodgkin lymphoma. Some clones are missing from TCRdb's copy, which holds only in-frame ones; the method was immunoSEQ multiplex PCR. The table includes around 41,000 clones, roughly four fifths detected once. The starting material was peripheral blood mononuclear cells (PBMCs), obtained at baseline. These receptors originate from a human donor with classical Hodgkin lymphoma. The CDR3 runs from the conserved cysteine through the conserved F or W.

length: 13; V: TRBV4-3; CDR3: CASSVSGIGEQFF
length: 15; V: TRBV19; CDR3: CASSRGQGFSYEQYF
length: 13; V: TRBV7-9; CDR3: CASSLAANTEAFF
length: 12; V: TRBV9; CDR3: CASSGPREEQFF
length: 15; V: TRBV11-2; CDR3: CASSPGQGGYYGYTF
length: 11; V: TRBV2; CDR3: CASTISYEQYF
length: 15; V: TRBV19; CDR3: CASSRGQGFSYEQYF
length: 15; V: TRBV5-1; CDR3: CASSLMTGGENEQFF
length: 15; V: TRBV9; CDR3: CASSPQGEGPYEQYF
length: 17; V: TRBV11-3; CDR3: CASSEVRISGSTDTQYF
length: 15; V: TRBV7-2; CDR3: CASSLESRGRNEQFF
length: 13; V: TRBV28; CDR3: CASRSRGNYGYTF
length: 16; V: TRBV14; CDR3: CASSPWPPRPYNEQFF
length: 14; V: TRBV28; CDR3: CASTGPLSGNTIYF
length: 16; V: TRBV28; CDR3: CASSPILRLAGGSQYF
length: 13; V: TRBV7-8; CDR3: CASRQTPQGTQYF
length: 13; V: TRBV6-5; CDR3: CASKETGPYEQYF
length: 14; V: TRBV6-1; CDR3: CASRPGTTYEKLFF
length: 16; V: TRBV7-8; CDR3: CASSGGEEGSPYEQYF
length: 13; V: TRBV7-2; CDR3: CASSPRVGETQYF
length: 15; V: TRBV7-6; CDR3: CASSLLAGNYNEQFF
length: 15; V: TRBV9; CDR3: CASSSGTVSQETQYF
length: 14; V: TRBV5-1; CDR3: CASSHGMNNSPLHF
length: 15; V: TRBV5-1; CDR3: CASSRLQRNYNEQFF
length: 15; V: TRBV5-1; CDR3: CASSLGRPRQFGYTF
length: 16; V: TRBV28; CDR3: CASRFTGGMGNYGYTF
length: 14; V: TRBV11-2; CDR3: CASSLGQGLYEQYF
length: 17; V: TRBV7-9; CDR3: CASSYAGLAASTDTQYF
length: 16; V: TRBV27; CDR3: CASSFSVTGLGTEAFF
length: 11; V: TRBV6-6; CDR3: CASSSNQPQHF
length: 11; V: TRBV2; CDR3: CASRTGVEQFF
length: 15; V: TRBV7-2; CDR3: CASSLVAGPGYGYTF
length: 13; V: TRBV7-3; CDR3: CASSLSSNTEAFF
length: 14; V: TRBV5-4; CDR3: CASTTWGAGRGYTF
length: 15; V: TRBV28; CDR3: CASTPWGRGIEKLFF
length: 15; V: TRBV14; CDR3: CASSQGVGMNTEAFF
length: 13; V: TRBV6-1; CDR3: CASIQERYYGYTF
length: 13; V: TRBV6-1; CDR3: CASSSGRQYEQYF
length: 12; V: TRBV6-1; CDR3: CASSEVLRRYTF
length: 13; V: TRBV7-2; CDR3: CASSFQTGAAQYF
length: 15; V: TRBV30; CDR3: CAWDGQGLGYNEQFF
length: 15; V: TRBV5-5; CDR3: CASSKGSDSWDTQYF
length: 13; V: TRBV10-3; CDR3: CATSFGGSYEQYF
length: 12; V: TRBV27; CDR3: CASRGGNQPQHF
length: 15; V: TRBV5-3; CDR3: CARSGGQPLNTEAFF
length: 15; V: TRBV18; CDR3: CASSPVDDSTGELFF
length: 18; V: TRBV2; CDR3: CASRTRTGFLAGGNEQFF
length: 11; V: TRBV30; CDR3: CAWSRPNEQFF
length: 15; V: TRBV6-6; CDR3: CASSSYAGTLGEQYF
length: 16; V: TRBV19; CDR3: CASSPGAQLSNQPQHF
length: 13; V: TRBV6-1; CDR3: CASSEVPLDEQYF
length: 15; V: TRBV6-5; CDR3: CASTFPSGASYEQYF
length: 15; V: TRBV7-2; CDR3: CASSPRVRDQETQYF
length: 13; V: TRBV2; CDR3: CASSLDTTVEQFF